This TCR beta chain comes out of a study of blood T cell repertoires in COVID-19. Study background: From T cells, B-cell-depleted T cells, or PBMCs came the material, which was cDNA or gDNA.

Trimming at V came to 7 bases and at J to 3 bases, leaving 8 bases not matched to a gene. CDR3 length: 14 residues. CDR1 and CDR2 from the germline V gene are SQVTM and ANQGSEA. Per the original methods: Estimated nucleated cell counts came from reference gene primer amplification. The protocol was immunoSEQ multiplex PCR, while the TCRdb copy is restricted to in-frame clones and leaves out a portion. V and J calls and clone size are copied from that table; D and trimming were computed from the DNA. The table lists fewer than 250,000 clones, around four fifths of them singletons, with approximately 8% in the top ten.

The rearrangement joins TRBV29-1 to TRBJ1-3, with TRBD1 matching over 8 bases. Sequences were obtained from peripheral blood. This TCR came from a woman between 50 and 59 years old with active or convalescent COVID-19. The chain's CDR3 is CSARTGGGGNTIYF. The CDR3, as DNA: TGCAGCGCCCGAACAGGGGGTGGTGGAAACACCATATATTTT.